The next 27 T cell receptor beta chains were all read from a single sample in a study of blood T cell repertoires in COVID-19 (dated by TCRdb to about 2020). Library prep was done by the immunoSEQ multiplex PCR assay. TCRdb took this table from immuneACCESS and kept in-frame rearrangements with V and J called. Such tables lack part of the clones; where checked against another copy, unresolved V genes explain under half of the gap, and the rest is unexplained. In all, the sample holds over 120,000 clones, and about nine tenths of those were seen once. The leading ten clones occupy approximately 0.95% of the sample. The sample taken for sequencing was peripheral blood. These receptors were collected from a woman between 45 and 60 years old with acute or convalescent COVID-19.

J is TRBJ1-3 and V is TRBV12-3 or TRBV12-4; TRBD1 might be the D (5 bases). The CDR3 covers 12 residues. The ends were cut back, 6 bases at V and 5 bases at J, with 8 bases in the middle. The CDR3 loop reads CASSSDRNTIYF. The CDR3, as DNA: TGTGCCAGCAGCTCGGACAGAAACACCATATATTTT.

The chain is built from TRBV9 and TRBJ2-3; D gene unclear. The CDR3 is 13 amino acids. Germline CDR1 is SGDLS and CDR2 is YYNGEE. V lost 6 bases and J lost 4, with 12 bases in between. CDR3 in DNA: TGTGCCAGCAACATAGCTCCCGCAGATACGCAGTATTTT. This translates into CASNIAPADTQYF.

The V call is TRBV6-1, the J call TRBJ1-2; D gene unclear. The CDR3 spans 14 residues. V lost 0 bases, J lost 4 bases, and 9 bases lay in between. The germline V gene has CDR1 MNHNS and CDR2 SASEGT. This CDR3 is CASSEAGGSYGYTF. In DNA form, the CDR3 reads TGTGCCAGCAGTGAAGCGGGCGGGAGCTATGGCTACACCTTC.

This chain joins TRBV12-3 or TRBV12-4 and TRBJ2-1; 8 bases match TRBD1. This CDR3 comprises 13 residues. V lost 6 bases, J lost 6 bases, and 4 bases stayed unmatched. Here the CDR3 reads CASRDRVPNEQFF. The CDR3 DNA follows: TGTGCCAGCAGGGACAGGGTCCCCAATGAGCAGTTCTTC.

The V call is TRBV27, the J call TRBJ1-5, with 7 nucleotides matching TRBD1. Per germline, CDR1 MNHEY and CDR2 SMNVEV (reference sequence). With 9 bases clipped from V and 1 base from J, the junction kept 9 bases outside the gene matches. This CDR3 has 15 amino acids. As DNA, the CDR3 is TGTGCCAGTAGAGTTGGAGGGGGCAGCAATCAGCCCCAGCATTTT. As protein: CASRVGGGSNQPQHF.

The chain joins TRBV28 to TRBJ1-2; TRBD1 aligns across 10 bases. Germline values: CDR1 MDHEN, CDR2 SYDVKM. The CDR3 spans 16 residues. V lost 6 bases to trimming and J lost 9 bases; unmatched junction nucleotides: 16. Written as DNA, the CDR3 is TGTGCCAGCAGCCTCACCTCCGGGACAGGGGCTAAAAGCTACACCTTC. Amino acids: CASSLTSGTGAKSYTF.

The chain recombines TRBV10-2 with TRBJ1-5; no firm D call. Germline V lookup: CDR1 WSHSY, CDR2 SAAADI. V was cut by 5 bases and J by 0 bases, with 11 bases left in between. CDR3 length equals 15 residues. CDR3 residues: CASSSGGNSNQPQHF. The CDR3 DNA is TGCGCCAGCAGTTCTGGAGGGAATAGCAATCAGCCCCAGCATTTT.

The rearrangement joins TRBV29-1 to TRBJ1-1, with TRBD1 as a possible D gene (5 bases). The CDR3 is made up of 13 amino acids. V dropped 6 bases and J dropped 6 bases, with 17 bases sitting between them. In germline, CDR1 is SQVTM, CDR2 ANQGSEA. CDR3 protein: CSVTEIREAEAFF. The CDR3 coding sequence is TGCAGCGTGACAGAGATAAGGGAAGCTGAAGCTTTCTTT. Full variable domain (missing parts from reference TRBV29-1 and TRBJ1-1): SAVISQKPSRDICQRGTSLTIQCQVDSQVTMMFWYRQQPGQSLTLIATANQGSEATYESGFVIDKFPISRPNLTFSTLTVSNMSPEDSSIYLCSVTEIREAEAFFGQGTRLTVV.

This chain links TRBV5-1 with TRBJ2-6; 7 nucleotides agree with TRBD1. V lost 5 bases, J lost 9 bases, and 2 bases stayed unmatched. Germline assignment: CDR1 SGHRS and CDR2 YFSETQ. The CDR3 covers 12 residues. The CDR3, as DNA: TGCGCCAGCAGTTGGGACAGCAACGTCCTGACTTTC. Protein: CASSWDSNVLTF.

The gene calls are TRBV5-1 and TRBJ2-3; 7 bases align to TRBD2. The V gene end was trimmed by 2 bases and the J gene end by 1 base; junction bases not matched to a gene: 1. This CDR3 has 14 residues. The germline V gene has CDR1 SGHRS and CDR2 YFSETQ. The CDR3 DNA reads as TGCGCCAGCAGCTTAACTAGCGGCACAGATACGCAGTATTTT. Protein: CASSLTSGTDTQYF.

The chain couples TRBV6-1 to TRBJ2-7; TRBD2 matches at 8 bases. Looked up from germline, CDR1 is MNHNS and CDR2 is SASEGT. The CDR3 has 15 amino acids. V trimming: 2 bases; J trimming: 2 bases; junction bases outside the gene matches: 5. The DNA for the CDR3 is TGTGCCAGCAGTGAAAAAACTAGCGGTCCCTACGAGCAGTACTTC. Encoded protein: CASSEKTSGPYEQYF.

The CDR3 loop is CARRKSAGYTDTQYF. CDR3 in DNA: TGTGCCAGGAGGAAATCAGCGGGGTACACAGATACGCAGTATTTT. The V call is TRBV27, the J call TRBJ2-3; TRBD2 matches 7 bases. Germline lookup yields CDR1 MNHEY and CDR2 SMNVEV (reference sequence). J gave up 2 bases and V 9 bases, and 11 bases lay outside the gene matches. This CDR3 has 15 residues.

This clone was seen a handful of times. The rearrangement joins TRBV15 to TRBJ2-1; TRBD1 matches at 8 bases. The V segment lost 9 bases and the J segment 3 bases; nucleotides outside the gene matches: 4. The CDR3 is 13 residues long. Germline values: CDR1 LNHNV, CDR2 YYDKDF (reference sequence). Written as DNA, the CDR3 is TGTGCCACGCAGACAGGGGTCTACAATGAGCAGTTCTTC. It yields the protein CATQTGVYNEQFF.

The rearrangement links TRBV11-2 to TRBJ2-7, with 8 positions matching TRBD1. Germline CDR1 is SGHAT and CDR2 is FQNNGV. V was clipped by 7 bases and J by 2 bases; unmatched bases: 7. This CDR3 region has 14 residues. The chain's CDR3 is CASIWTGITYEQYF. The CDR3 DNA follows: TGTGCCAGCATCTGGACAGGGATAACCTACGAGCAGTACTTC.

The V gene is TRBV6-5, the J gene TRBJ1-6; 9 nucleotides align to TRBD1. The CDR3 extends over 16 amino acids. Germline assignment: CDR1 MNHEY and CDR2 SVGAGI. The V segment lost 0 bases and the J segment 11 bases; nucleotides outside the gene matches: 8. CDR3 sequence: CASSYSSGTGIAPLHF. The CDR3 DNA sequence: TGTGCCAGCAGTTACTCGAGTGGGACAGGGATTGCACCCCTCCACTTT.

This rearrangement joins TRBV9 to TRBJ2-5; the match to TRBD1 covers 7 bases. This CDR3 contains 15 residues. The V segment lost 0 bases and the J segment 5 bases; nucleotides outside the gene matches: 7. The germline V gene encodes CDR1 SGDLS and CDR2 YYNGEE. The CDR3 here is CASSVGDRVEETQYF. In nucleotides, the CDR3 is TGTGCCAGCAGCGTAGGAGACAGGGTGGAGGAGACCCAGTACTTC.

This clone was recorded once. The V and J genes are TRBV12-3 or TRBV12-4 and TRBJ2-1; D remains unclear. The CDR3 is made up of 12 amino acids. V lost 2 bases to trimming and J lost 3 bases, with 2 bases between them. The CDR3 is CASSLLYNEQFF. The DNA for the CDR3 is TGTGCCAGCAGTTTACTCTACAATGAGCAGTTCTTC.

The rearrangement joins TRBV7-9 to TRBJ1-2; maybe TRBD1 (5 bases). The germline gives CDR1 SEHNR, CDR2 FQNEAQ (reference sequence). This CDR3 region has 13 residues. Deletions cut 3 bases from V and 1 base from J, with 6 bases between. For the CDR3, the DNA is TGTGCCAGCAGCTTGGGGGGTAACTATGGCTACACCTTC. Translating it yields CASSLGGNYGYTF.

Here the CDR3 reads CASSFTGGSGNTIYF. DNA for the CDR3: TGTGCCAGCAGCTTTACAGGGGGCTCTGGAAACACCATATATTTT. The chain employs TRBV9 and TRBJ1-3; 8 bases are a match to TRBD1. Germline CDR1 and CDR2: SGDLS and YYNGEE. The V and J ends lost 4 bases and 0 bases, in that order; junction bases with no gene match: 3. This CDR3 spans 15 amino acids.

The chain carries TRBV3-1 (or the pseudogene TRBV3-2) and TRBJ2-3; 11 positions agree with TRBD2. Germline CDR1 reads LGHDT; CDR2 reads YNNKEL (reference sequence). CDR3 length: 18 residues. The J segment lost 0 bases and the V segment lost 0 bases, leaving 5 bases of the junction unmatched. The chain's CDR3 is CASSQDPPSGGSTDTQYF. The CDR3 DNA is TGTGCCAGCAGCCAAGATCCCCCTAGCGGGGGGAGCACAGATACGCAGTATTTT.

The chain couples TRBV18 to TRBJ2-2; D is undetermined. CDR3 size: 14 residues. Germline V gene lookup returns CDR1 KGHSH and CDR2 LQKENI. V gave up 4 bases and J gave up 1 base, with 7 bases separating them. The CDR3 region has the DNA TGTGCCAGCTCACTACACGAGAACACCGGGGAGCTGTTTTTT. This translates into CASSLHENTGELFF.

The genes are TRBV6-2 or TRBV6-3 and TRBJ2-2, with D maybe TRBD2 (5 bases). CDR3 length: 16 residues. The germline V gene encodes CDR1 MNHEY and CDR2 SVGEGT. V was trimmed by 0 bases and J by 6 bases, leaving 14 bases between them. This chain's CDR3 is CASSYSRDEVAGELFF. For the CDR3, the DNA is TGTGCCAGCAGTTACTCGAGGGATGAAGTGGCCGGGGAGCTGTTTTTT.

J is TRBJ2-1 and V is TRBV2, with no clear D. The CDR3 length is 14 residues. The V gene's germline CDR1 is SNHLY and CDR2 FYNNEI. Deletions cut 6 bases from V and 0 bases from J, with 9 bases between. The CDR3 region has the DNA TGTGCCAGCAGGGTCCTGAGCTCCTACAATGAGCAGTTCTTC. This encodes CASRVLSSYNEQFF.

The J gene is TRBJ1-2, the V gene TRBV19, with 10 bases matching TRBD1. Unmatched junction bases numbered 7, after V lost 5 bases and J lost 4 bases. The CDR3 runs to 15 residues. The V gene's germline CDR1 is LNHDA and CDR2 SQIVND (reference sequence). CDR3 coding DNA: TGTGCCAGTAGTCACCGGGACAGGGGTACCTATGGCTACACCTTC. Its translation is CASSHRDRGTYGYTF.

This chain joins TRBV5-6 and TRBJ2-5; 16 bases map to TRBD2. Germline-derived CDR1 and CDR2 are SGHDT and YYEEEE. This CDR3 spans 16 amino acids. V gave up 4 bases and J gave up 4 bases; unmatched junction bases: 4. This chain's CDR3 is CASSGTSGRAGETQYF. Written as DNA, the CDR3 is TGTGCCAGCAGCGGGACTAGCGGGAGGGCCGGAGAGACCCAGTACTTC.

The table lists this clone with a count of one. The rearrangement joins TRBV6-1 to TRBJ1-2, with D unresolved. With 6 bases removed from V and 3 bases from J, the gap between germline ends came to 14 bases. Germline CDR1 is MNHNS and CDR2 is SASEGT. The CDR3 length is 14 residues. The CDR3 reads CASRTNLRDYGYTF. CDR3 DNA: TGTGCCAGCAGAACGAACCTACGGGACTATGGCTACACCTTC.

This chain connects TRBV9 to TRBJ2-7; TRBD2 matches at 8 bases. There are 15 residues in the CDR3. Germline lookup yields CDR1 SGDLS and CDR2 YYNGEE. Unmatched junction bases numbered 4, after V lost 0 bases and J lost 2 bases. CDR3 DNA: TGTGCCAGCAGCGTAGAAGAGCGGGAGACCTACGAGCAGTACTTC. Protein: CASSVEERETYEQYF.